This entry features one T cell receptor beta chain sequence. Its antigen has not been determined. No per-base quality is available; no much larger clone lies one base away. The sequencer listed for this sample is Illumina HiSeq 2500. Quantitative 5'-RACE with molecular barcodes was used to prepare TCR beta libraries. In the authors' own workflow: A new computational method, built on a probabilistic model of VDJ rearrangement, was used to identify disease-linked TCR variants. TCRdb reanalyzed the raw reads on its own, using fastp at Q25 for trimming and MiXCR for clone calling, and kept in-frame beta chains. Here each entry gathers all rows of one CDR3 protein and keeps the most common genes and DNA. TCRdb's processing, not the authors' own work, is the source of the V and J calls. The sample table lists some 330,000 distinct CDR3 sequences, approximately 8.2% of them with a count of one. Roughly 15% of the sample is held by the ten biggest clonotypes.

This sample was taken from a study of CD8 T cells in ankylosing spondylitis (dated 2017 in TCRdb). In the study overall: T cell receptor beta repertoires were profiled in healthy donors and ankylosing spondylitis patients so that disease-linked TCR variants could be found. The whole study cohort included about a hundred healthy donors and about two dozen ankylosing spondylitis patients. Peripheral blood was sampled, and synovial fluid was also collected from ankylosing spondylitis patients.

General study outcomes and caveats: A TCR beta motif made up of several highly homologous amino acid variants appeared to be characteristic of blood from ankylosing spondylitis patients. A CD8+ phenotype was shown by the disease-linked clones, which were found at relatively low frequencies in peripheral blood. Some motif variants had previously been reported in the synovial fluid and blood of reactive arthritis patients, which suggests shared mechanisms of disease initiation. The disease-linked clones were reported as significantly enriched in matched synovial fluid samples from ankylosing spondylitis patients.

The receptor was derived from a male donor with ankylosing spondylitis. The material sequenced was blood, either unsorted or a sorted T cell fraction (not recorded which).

The CDR3 has the sequence CASGRAGHTTDTQYF. The DNA reads TGTGCCAGTGGGCGGGCCGGCCACACCACAGATACGCAGTATTTT. The sequence links TRBV6-1 to TRBJ2-3; the best D guess is TRBD2, with 5 bases matching. From the germline V gene, CDR1 is MNHNS and CDR2 is SASEGT. The CDR3 has 15 amino acids, counting the end cysteine and phenylalanine. Just the 45-base CDR3 DNA is kept, in frame starting at base 1. V is reduced by 9 bases and J by 2 bases, leaving a spacing of 18 bases between them.